This T cell receptor (beta chain) originates from a study of blood T cell repertoires in COVID-19. At the level of the study: Samples came from the United States, Italy and Spain, spanning acute and convalescent COVID-19. Sources were T cells, B-cell-depleted T cells, or PBMCs; the material itself was cDNA or gDNA.

One Seattle source followed patients from active infection through their disease course. Source study methods: Estimates of nucleated cell counts were drawn from the amplification of reference gene primers. This table comes from immunoSEQ multiplex PCR, and its TCRdb copy is limited to in-frame clones, with some not included. The DNA gave D and trimming, while V, J and clone size come from that table. The sample shows roughly 170,000 clones, 70% to 90% of them seen only once. This clone was observed once. This CDR3 contains 16 residues. Trimming stripped 2 bases from V and 4 bases from J, with 15 bases between. In germline, CDR1 is SGHRS, CDR2 YFSETQ.

The source is a woman in her forties or fifties with COVID-19, enrolled during active disease. V and J are TRBV5-1 and TRBJ2-2; D is possibly TRBD1 (6 bases). Sequenced input: peripheral blood. CDR3 DNA: TGCGCCAGCAGCTTATACAGGGATCCGAGCACCGGGGAGCTGTTTTTT. Protein sequence: CASSLYRDPSTGELFF.